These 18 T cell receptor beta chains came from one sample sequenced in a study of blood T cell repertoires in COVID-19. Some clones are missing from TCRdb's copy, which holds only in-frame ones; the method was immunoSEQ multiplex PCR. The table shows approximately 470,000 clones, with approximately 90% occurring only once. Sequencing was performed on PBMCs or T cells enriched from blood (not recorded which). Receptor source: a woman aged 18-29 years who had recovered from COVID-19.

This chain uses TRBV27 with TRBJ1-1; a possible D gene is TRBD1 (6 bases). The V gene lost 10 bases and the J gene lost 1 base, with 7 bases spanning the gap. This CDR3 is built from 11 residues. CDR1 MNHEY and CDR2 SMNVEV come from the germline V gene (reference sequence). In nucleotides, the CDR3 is TGTGCCACACAGGGGAACACTGAAGCTTTCTTT. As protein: CATQGNTEAFF.

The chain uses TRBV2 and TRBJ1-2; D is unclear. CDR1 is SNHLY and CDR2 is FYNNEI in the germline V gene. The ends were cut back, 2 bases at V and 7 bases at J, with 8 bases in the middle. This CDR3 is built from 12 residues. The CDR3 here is CASSERGSGYTF. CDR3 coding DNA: TGTGCCAGCAGTGAAAGAGGGAGTGGCTACACCTTC.

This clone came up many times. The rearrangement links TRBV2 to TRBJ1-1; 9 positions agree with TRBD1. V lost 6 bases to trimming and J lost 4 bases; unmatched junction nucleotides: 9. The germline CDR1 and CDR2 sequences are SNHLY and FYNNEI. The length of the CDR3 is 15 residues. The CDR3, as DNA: TGTGCCAGCAGCCCCGGGACAGGGTGGATCACTGAAGCTTTCTTT. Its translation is CASSPGTGWITEAFF.

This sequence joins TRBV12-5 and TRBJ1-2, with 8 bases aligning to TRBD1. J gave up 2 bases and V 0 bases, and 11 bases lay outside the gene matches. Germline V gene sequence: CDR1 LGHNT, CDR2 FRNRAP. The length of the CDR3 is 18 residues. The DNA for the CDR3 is TGTGCTAGTGGTTTGGTACTTATGACAGGGGACTCGAACTATGGCTACACCTTC. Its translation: CASGLVLMTGDSNYGYTF. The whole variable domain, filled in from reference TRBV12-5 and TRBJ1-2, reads DARVTQTPRHKVTEMGQEVTMRCQPILGHNTVFWYRQTMMQGLELLAYFRNRAPLDDSGMPKDRFSAEMPDATLATLKIQPSEPRDSAVYFCASGLVLMTGDSNYGYTFGSGTRLTVV.

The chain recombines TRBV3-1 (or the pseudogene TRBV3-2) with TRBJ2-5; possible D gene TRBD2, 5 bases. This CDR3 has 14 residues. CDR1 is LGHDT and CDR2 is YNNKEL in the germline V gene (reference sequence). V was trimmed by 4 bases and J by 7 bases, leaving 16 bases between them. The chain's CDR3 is CASSRADYKGTQYF. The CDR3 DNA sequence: TGTGCCAGCAGCCGAGCCGACTATAAAGGGACCCAGTACTTC.

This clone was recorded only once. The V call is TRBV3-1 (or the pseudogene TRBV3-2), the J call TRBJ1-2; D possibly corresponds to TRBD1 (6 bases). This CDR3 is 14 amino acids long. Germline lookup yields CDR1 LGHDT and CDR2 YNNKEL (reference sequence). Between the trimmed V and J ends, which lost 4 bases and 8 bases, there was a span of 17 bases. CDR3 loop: CASSLQEAGDGYTF. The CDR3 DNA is TGTGCCAGCAGCCTACAAGAGGCAGGGGACGGCTACACCTTC.

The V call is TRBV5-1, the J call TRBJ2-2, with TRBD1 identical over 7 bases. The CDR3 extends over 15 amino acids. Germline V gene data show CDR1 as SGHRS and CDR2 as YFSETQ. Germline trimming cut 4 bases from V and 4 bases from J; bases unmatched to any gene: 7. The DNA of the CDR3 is TGCGCCAGCAGCCAGGGGGTGAGGGTCACCGGGGAGCTGTTTTTT. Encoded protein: CASSQGVRVTGELFF.

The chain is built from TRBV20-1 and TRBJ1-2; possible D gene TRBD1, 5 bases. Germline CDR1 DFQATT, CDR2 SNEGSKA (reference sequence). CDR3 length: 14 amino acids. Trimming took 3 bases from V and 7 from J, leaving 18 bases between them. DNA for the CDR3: TGCAGTGCTAGTCTAGGGGTCCAAGCGGGTGGCTACACCTTC. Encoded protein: CSASLGVQAGGYTF.

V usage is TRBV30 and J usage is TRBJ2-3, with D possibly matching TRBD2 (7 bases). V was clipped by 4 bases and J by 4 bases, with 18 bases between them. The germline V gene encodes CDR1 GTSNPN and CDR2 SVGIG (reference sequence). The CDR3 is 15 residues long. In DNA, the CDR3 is TGTGCCTGGAATTGGGGGCGGGGGCCGGCAGATACGCAGTATTTT. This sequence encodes CAWNWGRGPADTQYF.

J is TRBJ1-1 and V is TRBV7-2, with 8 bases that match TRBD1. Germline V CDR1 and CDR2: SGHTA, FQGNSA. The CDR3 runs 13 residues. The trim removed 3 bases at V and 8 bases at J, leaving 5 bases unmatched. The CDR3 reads CASSFQTGDEAFF. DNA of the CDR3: TGTGCCAGCAGCTTCCAGACAGGGGACGAAGCTTTCTTT.

The CDR3 region has the DNA TGTGCCACCAGCATGGGAGGGAATAAGGCTGAAGCTTTCTTT. Its translation: CATSMGGNKAEAFF. The chain couples TRBV15 to TRBJ1-1; D gene unclear. CDR1 and CDR2 (germline): LNHNV, YYDKDF (reference sequence). The CDR3 has 14 amino acids. Trimming pared 4 bases from V and 6 bases from J, leaving 15 bases between.

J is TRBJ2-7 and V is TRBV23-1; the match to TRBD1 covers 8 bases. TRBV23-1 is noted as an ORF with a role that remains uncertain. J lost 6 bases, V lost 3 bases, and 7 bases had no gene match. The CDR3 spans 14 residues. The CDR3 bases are TGCGCCAGCAGTCACCTCCAGGGGGCCTCCGAGCAGTACTTC. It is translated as CASSHLQGASEQYF.

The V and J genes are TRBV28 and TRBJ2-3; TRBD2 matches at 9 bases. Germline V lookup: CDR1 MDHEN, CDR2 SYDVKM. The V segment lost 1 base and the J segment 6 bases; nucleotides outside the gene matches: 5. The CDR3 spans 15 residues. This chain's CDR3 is CASSLSAGGRDTQYF. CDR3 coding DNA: TGTGCCAGCAGTTTATCTGCGGGGGGGCGGGATACGCAGTATTTT.

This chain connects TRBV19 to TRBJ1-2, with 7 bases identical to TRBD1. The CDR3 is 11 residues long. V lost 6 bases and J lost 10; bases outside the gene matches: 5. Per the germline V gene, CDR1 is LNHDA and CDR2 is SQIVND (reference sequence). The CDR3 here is CASSRDRIYTF. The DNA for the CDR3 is TGTGCCAGTAGCCGGGACAGAATCTACACCTTC.

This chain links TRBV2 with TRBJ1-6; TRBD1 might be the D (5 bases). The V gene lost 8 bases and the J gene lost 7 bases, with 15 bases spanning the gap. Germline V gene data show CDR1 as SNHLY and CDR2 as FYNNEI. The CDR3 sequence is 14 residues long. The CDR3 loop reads CASGTGGKNSPLHF. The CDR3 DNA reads TGTGCCAGCGGGACGGGGGGAAAAAATTCACCCCTCCACTTT.

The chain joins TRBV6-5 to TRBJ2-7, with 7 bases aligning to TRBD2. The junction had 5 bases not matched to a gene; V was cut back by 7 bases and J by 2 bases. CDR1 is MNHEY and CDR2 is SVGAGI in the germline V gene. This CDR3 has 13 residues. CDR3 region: CASKRDGPYEQYF. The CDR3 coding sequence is TGTGCCAGCAAGCGGGACGGACCCTACGAGCAGTACTTC.

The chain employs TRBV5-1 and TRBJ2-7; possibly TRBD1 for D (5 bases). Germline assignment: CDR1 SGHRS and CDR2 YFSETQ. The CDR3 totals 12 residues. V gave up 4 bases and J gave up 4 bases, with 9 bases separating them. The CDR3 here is CASSPDSYEQYF. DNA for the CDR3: TGCGCCAGCAGCCCAGACAGTTACGAGCAGTACTTC. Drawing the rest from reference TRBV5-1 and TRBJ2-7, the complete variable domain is KAGVTQTPRYLIKTRGQQVTLSCSPISGHRSVSWYQQTPGQGLQFLFEYFSETQRNKGNFPGRFSGRQFSNSRSEMNVSTLELGDSALYLCASSPDSYEQYFGPGTRLTVT.

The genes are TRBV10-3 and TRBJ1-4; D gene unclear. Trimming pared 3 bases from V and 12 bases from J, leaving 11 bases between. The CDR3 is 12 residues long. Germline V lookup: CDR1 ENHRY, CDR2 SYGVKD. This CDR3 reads CAISESRRELFF. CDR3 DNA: TGTGCCATCAGTGAAAGTAGGAGGGAACTGTTTTTT.